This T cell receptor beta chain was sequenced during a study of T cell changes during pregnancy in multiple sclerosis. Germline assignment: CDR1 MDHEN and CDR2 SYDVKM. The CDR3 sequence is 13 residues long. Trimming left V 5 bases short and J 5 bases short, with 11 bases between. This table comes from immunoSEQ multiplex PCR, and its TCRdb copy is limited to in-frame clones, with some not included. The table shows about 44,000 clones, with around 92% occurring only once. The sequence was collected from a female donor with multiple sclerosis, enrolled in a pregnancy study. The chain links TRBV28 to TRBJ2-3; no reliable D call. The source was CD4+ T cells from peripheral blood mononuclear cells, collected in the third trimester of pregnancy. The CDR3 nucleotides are TGTGCCAGCAGTCTTACCCGACTAGATACGCAGTATTTT. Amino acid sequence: CASSLTRLDTQYF.